This entry features one TCR beta chain sequence. The target antigen is unknown. Germline loops: CDR1 SEHNR, CDR2 FQNEAQ (reference sequence). This CDR3 has 16 residues. Unmatched junction bases numbered 6, after V lost 4 bases and J lost 2 bases. This specimen comes from a study of OX40 agonist ivuxolimab in advanced cancers. About the research overall: Ivuxolimab was administered intravenously to patients at 0.01 to 10 mg/kg every 2 weeks. Partial responses were achieved by three patients, of whom one had hepatocellular carcinoma and two had cutaneous melanoma. Findings of the study overall: The authors did not determine the antigen specificity of the expanded peripheral T cells. Dosing at 0.1 to 3.0 mg/kg was accompanied by clonal expansion of CD4+ and CD8+ blood T cells by week 6.

Clones were sequenced by immunoSEQ multiplex PCR, and TCRdb holds only the in-frame ones, with some missing. The sample comprises about 73,000 clones, around four fifths of which are singletons, and 2.4% rests with the top ten. The specimen was CD4+ or CD8+ T cells sorted from blood, collected in a trial of the OX40 agonist ivuxolimab. The gene calls are TRBV7-9 and TRBJ2-1; 9 bases match TRBD1. The clonotype originates from an adult with an advanced solid tumor such as melanoma, head and neck, liver or kidney cancer. The CDR3 reads CASSSPTGGAYNEQFF. The CDR3 DNA sequence: TGTGCCAGCAGCTCCCCTACAGGGGGCGCCTACAATGAGCAGTTCTTC.